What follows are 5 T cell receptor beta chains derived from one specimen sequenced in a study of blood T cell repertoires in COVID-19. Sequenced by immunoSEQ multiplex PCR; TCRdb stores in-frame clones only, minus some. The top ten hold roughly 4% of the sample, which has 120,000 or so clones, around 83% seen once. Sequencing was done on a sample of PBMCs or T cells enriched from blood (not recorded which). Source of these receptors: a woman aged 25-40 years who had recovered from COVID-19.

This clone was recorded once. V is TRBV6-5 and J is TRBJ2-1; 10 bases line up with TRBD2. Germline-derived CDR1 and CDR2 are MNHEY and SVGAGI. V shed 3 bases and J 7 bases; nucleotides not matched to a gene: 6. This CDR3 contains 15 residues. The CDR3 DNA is TGTGCCAGCAGTTATGAAGCGGGAGGGCCAAATGAGCAGTTCTTC. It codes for CASSYEAGGPNEQFF.

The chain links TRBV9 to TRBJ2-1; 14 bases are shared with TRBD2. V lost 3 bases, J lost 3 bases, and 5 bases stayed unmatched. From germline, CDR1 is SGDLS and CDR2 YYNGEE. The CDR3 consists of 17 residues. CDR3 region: CASSAGLAGVNYNEQFF. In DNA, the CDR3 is TGTGCCAGCAGCGCGGGACTAGCGGGAGTAAACTACAATGAGCAGTTCTTC.

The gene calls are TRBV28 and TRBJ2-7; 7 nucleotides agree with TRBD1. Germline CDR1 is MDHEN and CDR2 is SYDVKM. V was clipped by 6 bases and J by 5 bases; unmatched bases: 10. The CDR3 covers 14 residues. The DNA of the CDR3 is TGTGCCAGCAGGCCCCCGGGACAGACCCACGAGCAGTACTTC. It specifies CASRPPGQTHEQYF.

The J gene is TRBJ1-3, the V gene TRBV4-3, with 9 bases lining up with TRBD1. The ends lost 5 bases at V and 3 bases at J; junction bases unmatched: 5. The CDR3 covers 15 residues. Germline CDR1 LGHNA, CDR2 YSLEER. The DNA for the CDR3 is TGCGCCAGCAGCTCGGGACAGGGCATTGGAAACACCATATATTTT. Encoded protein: CASSSGQGIGNTIYF.

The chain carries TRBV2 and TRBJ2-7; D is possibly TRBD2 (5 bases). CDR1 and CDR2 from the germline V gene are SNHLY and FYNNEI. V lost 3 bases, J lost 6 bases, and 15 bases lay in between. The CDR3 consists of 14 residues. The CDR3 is CASSEPGIRSEQYF. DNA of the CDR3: TGTGCCAGCAGTGAGCCGGGAATCCGATCCGAGCAGTACTTC.